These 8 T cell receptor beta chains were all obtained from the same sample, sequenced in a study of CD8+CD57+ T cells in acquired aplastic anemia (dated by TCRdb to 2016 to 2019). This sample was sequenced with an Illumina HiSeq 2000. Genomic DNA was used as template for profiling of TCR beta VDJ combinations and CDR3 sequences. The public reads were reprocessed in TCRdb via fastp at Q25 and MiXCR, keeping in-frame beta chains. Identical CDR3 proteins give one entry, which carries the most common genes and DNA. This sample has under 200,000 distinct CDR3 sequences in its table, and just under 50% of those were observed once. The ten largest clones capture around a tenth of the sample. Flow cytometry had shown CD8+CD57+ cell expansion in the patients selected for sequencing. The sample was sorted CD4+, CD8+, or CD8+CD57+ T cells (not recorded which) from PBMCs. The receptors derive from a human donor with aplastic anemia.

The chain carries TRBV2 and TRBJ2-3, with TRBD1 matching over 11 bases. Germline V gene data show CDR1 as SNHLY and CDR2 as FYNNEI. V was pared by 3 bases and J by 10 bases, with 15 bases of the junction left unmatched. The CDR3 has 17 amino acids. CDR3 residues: CASSDNPGQGGGSSQYF. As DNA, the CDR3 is TGTGCCAGCAGTGACAATCCGGGACAGGGGGGAGGGTCTTCGCAGTATTTT.

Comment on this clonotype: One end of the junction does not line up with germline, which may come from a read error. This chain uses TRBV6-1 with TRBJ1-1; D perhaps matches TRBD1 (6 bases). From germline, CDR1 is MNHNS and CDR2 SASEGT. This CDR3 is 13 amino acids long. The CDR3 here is CAGSLLQGAEAFF. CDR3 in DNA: TGTGCCGGCAGTCTTCTACAGGGAGCTGAAGCTTTCTTT.

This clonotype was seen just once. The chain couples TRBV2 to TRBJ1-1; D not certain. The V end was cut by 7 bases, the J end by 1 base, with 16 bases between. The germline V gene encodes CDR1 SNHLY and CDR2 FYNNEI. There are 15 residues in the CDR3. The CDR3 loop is CASKLGSGRNTEAFF. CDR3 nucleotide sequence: TGTGCCAGCAAGTTGGGGTCGGGGAGGAACACTGAAGCTTTCTTT.

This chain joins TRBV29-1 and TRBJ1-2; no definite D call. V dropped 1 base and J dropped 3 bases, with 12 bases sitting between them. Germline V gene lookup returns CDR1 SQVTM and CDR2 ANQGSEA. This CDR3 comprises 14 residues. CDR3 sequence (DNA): TGCAGCGTTGAAGGCCGGTTTCCAGACTATGGCTACACCTTC. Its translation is CSVEGRFPDYGYTF.

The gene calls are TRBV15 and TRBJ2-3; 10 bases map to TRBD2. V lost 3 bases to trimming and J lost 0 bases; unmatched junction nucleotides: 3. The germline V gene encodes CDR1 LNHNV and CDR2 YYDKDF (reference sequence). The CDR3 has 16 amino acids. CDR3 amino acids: CATSRTSGYSTDTQYF. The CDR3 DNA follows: TGTGCCACCAGCAGGACTAGCGGGTACAGCACAGATACGCAGTATTTT. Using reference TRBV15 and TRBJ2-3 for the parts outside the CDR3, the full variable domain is DAMVIQNPRYQVTQFGKPVTLSCSQTLNHNVMYWYQQKSSQAPKLLFHYYDKDFNNEADTPDNFQSRRPNTSFCFLDIRSPGLGDTAMYLCATSRTSGYSTDTQYFGPGTRLTVL.

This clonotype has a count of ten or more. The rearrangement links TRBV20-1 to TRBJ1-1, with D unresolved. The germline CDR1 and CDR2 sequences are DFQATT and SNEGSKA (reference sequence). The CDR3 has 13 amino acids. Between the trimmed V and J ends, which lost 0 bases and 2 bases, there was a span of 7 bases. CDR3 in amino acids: CSARDLGNTEAFF. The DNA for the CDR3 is TGCAGTGCTAGAGATCTGGGCAACACTGAAGCTTTCTTT.

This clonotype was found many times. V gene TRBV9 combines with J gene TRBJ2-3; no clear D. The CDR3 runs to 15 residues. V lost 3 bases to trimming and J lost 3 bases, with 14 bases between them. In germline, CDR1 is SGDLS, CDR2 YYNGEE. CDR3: CASSGPSAVTDTQYF. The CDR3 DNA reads TGTGCCAGCAGCGGACCCTCGGCGGTAACAGATACGCAGTATTTT.

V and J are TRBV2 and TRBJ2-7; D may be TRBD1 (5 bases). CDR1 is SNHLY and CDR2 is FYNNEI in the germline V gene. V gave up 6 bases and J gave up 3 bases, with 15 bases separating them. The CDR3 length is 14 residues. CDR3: CASRDTGLSYEQYF. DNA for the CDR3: TGTGCCAGCAGAGATACAGGATTGAGCTACGAGCAGTACTTC. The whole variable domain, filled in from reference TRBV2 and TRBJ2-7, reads EPEVTQTPSHQVTQMGQEVILRCVPISNHLYFYWYRQILGQKVEFLVSFYNNEISEKSEIFDDQFSVERPDGSNFTLKIRSTKLEDSAMYFCASRDTGLSYEQYFGPGTRLTVT.